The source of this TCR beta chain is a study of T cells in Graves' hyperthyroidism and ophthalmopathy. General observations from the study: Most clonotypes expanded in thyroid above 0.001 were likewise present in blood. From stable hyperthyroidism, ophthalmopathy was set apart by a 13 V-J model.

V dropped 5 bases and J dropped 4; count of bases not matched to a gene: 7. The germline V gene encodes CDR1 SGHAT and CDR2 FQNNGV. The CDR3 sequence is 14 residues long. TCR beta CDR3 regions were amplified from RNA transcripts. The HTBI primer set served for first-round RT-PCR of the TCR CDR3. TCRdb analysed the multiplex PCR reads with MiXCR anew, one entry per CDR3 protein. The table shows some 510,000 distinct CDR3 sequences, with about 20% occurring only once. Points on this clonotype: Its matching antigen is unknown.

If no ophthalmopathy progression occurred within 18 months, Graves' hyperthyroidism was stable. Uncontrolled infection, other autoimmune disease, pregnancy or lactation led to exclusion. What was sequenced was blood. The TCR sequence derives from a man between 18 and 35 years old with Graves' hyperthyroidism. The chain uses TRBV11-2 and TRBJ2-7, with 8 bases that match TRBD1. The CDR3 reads CASSPGGSQYEQYF. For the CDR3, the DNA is TGTGCCAGCAGCCCAGGGGGCAGCCAGTACGAGCAGTACTTC.